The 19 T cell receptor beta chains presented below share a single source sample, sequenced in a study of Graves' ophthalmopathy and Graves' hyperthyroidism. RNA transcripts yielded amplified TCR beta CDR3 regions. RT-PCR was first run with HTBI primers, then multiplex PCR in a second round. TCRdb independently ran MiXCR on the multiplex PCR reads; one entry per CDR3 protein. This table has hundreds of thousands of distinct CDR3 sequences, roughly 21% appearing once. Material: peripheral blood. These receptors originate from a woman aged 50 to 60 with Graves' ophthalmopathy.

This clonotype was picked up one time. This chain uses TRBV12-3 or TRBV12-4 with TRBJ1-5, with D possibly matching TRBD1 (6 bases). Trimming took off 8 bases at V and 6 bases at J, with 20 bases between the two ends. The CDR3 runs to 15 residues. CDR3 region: CASAWDIERGQPQHF. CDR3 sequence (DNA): TGTGCCAGCGCCTGGGACATAGAACGAGGTCAGCCCCAGCATTTT.

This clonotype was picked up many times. The CDR3 bases are TGTGCCTGGAGTGTACCGGGACCGAACACTGAAGCTTTCTTT. It codes for CAWSVPGPNTEAFF. V usage is TRBV30 and J usage is TRBJ1-1, with D tentatively TRBD1 (5 bases). The CDR3 extends over 14 amino acids. Trimming left V 0 bases short and J 1 base short, with 9 bases between. Germline values: CDR1 GTSNPN, CDR2 SVGIG (reference sequence).

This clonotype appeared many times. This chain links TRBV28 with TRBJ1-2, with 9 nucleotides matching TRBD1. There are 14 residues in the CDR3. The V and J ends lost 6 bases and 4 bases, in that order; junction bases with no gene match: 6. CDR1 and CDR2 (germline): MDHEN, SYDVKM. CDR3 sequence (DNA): TGTGCCAGCAGCACCGGGACAGGGCTCTATGGCTACACCTTC. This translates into CASSTGTGLYGYTF.

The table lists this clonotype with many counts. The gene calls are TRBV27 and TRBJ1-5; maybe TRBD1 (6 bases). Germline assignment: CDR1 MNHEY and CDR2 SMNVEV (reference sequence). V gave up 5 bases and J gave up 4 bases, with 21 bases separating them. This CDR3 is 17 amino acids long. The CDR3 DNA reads TGTGCCAGCAGTCCAGAGGGGGGGAAGGGGAGGAATCAGCCCCAGCATTTT. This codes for CASSPEGGKGRNQPQHF.

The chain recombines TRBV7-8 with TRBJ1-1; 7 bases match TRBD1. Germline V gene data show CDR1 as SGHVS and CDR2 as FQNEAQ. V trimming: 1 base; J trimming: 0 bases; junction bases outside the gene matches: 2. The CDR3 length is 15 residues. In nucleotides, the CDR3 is TGTGCCAGCAGCTTAGAGGGACAGCTGAACACTGAAGCTTTCTTT. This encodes CASSLEGQLNTEAFF. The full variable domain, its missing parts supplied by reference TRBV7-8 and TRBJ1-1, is GAGVSQSPRYKVAKRGQDVALRCDPISGHVSLFWYQQALGQGPEFLTYFQNEAQLDKSGLPSDRFFAERPEGSVSTLKIQRTQQEDSAVYLCASSLEGQLNTEAFFGQGTRLTVV.

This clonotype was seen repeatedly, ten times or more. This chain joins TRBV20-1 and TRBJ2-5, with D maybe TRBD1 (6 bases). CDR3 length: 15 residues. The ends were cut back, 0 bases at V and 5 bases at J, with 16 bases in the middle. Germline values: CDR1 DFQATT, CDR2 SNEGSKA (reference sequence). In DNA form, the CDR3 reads TGCAGTGCTAGAGATCCCTCACAGGGCCGGGAGACCCAGTACTTC. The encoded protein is CSARDPSQGRETQYF.

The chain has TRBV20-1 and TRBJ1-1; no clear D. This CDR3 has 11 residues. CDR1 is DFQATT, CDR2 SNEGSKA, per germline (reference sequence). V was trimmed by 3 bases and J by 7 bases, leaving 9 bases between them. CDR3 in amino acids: CSASNGHEAFF. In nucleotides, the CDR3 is TGCAGTGCTAGCAACGGGCATGAAGCTTTCTTT.

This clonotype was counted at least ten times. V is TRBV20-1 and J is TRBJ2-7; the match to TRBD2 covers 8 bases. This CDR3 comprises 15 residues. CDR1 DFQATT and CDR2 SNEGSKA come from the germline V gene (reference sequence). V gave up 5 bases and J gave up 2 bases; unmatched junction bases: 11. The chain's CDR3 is CSAGPGAGVAYEQYF. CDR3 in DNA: TGCAGTGCTGGGCCTGGAGCGGGAGTGGCCTACGAGCAGTACTTC.

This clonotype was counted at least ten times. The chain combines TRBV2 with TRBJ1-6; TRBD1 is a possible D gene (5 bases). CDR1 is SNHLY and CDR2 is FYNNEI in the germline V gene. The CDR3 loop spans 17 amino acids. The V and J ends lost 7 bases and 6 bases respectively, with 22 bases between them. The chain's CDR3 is CASTRMSGRRGNSPLHF. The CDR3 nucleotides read TGTGCCAGCACCAGAATGAGCGGTCGGAGGGGTAATTCACCCCTCCACTTT. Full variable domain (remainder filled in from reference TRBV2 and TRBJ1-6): EPEVTQTPSHQVTQMGQEVILRCVPISNHLYFYWYRQILGQKVEFLVSFYNNEISEKSEIFDDQFSVERPDGSNFTLKIRSTKLEDSAMYFCASTRMSGRRGNSPLHFGNGTRLTVT.

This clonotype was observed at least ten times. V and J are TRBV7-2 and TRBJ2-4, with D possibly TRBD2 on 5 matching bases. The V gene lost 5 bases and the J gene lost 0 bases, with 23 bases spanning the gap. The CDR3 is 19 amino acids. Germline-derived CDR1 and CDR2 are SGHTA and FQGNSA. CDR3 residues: CASSPLAARSPLAKNIQYF. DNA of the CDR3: TGTGCCAGCAGCCCTCTAGCAGCTAGATCTCCTCTAGCCAAAAACATTCAGTACTTC.

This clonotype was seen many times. CDR3 DNA: TGTGCCAGCAGTCCTGACAACGCGAACACCGGGGAGCTGTTTTTT. Its protein product is CASSPDNANTGELFF. V gene TRBV28 combines with J gene TRBJ2-2, with unresolved D. CDR1 MDHEN and CDR2 SYDVKM come from the germline V gene. Between the trimmed V and J ends, which lost 5 bases and 0 bases, there was a span of 10 bases. The CDR3 length is 15 residues.

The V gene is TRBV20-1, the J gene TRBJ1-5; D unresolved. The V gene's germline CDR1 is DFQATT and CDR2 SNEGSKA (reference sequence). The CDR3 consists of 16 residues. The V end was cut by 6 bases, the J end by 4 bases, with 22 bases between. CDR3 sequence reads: CSARHSKGLANQPQHF. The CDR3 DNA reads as TGCAGTGCCCGTCATTCCAAGGGATTGGCGAATCAGCCCCAGCATTTT.

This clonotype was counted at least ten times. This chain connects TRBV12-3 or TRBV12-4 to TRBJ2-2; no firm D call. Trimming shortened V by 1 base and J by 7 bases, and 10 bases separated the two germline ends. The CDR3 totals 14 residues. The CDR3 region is CASSLDWLSGELFF. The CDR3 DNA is TGTGCCAGCAGTTTAGACTGGCTAAGCGGGGAGCTGTTTTTT.

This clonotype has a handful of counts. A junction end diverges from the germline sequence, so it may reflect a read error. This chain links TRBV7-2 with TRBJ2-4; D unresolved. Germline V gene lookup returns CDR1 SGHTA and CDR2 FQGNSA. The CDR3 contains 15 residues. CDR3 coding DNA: TGTGCCAGCAGCTTAAGTCACGGACCCAAAAACATTCAGCACTTC. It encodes CASSLSHGPKNIQHF.

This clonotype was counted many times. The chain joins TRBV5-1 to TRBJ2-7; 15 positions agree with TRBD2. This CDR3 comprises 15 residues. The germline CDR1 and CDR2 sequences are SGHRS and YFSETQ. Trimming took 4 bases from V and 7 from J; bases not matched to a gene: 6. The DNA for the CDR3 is TGCGCCAGCAGCGAGGGGGGACTAGCGGGAGGAGAGCAGTACTTC. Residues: CASSEGGLAGGEQYF.

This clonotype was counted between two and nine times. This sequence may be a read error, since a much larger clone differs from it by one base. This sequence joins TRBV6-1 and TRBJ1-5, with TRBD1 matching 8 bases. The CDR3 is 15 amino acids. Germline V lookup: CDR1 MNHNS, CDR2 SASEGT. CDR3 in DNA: TGTGTCAGCAGTGACCAGGGGGCTGGCAATCAGCCCCAGCATTTT. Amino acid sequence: CVSSDQGAGNQPQHF.

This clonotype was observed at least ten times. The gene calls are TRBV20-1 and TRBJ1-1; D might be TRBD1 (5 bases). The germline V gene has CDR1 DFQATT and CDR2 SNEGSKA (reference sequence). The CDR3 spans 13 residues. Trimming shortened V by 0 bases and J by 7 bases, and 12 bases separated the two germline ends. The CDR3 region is CSARDLVGGEAFF. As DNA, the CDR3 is TGCAGTGCTAGAGATCTCGTCGGGGGTGAAGCTTTCTTT.

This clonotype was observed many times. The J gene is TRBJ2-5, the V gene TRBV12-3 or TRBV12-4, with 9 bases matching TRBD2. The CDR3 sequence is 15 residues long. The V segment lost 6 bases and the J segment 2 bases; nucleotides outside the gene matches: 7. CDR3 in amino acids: CASSRGLAPQETQYF. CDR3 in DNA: TGTGCCAGCAGCCGAGGACTAGCGCCTCAAGAGACCCAGTACTTC.

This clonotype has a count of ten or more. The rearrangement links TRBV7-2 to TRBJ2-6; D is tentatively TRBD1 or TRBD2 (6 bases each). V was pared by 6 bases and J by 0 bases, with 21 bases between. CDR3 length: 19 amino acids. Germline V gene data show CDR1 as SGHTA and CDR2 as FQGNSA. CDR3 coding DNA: TGTGCCAGCAGGAAATGGGGGGCAGCAAAGTTCTCTGGGGCCAACGTCCTGACTTTC. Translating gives CASRKWGAAKFSGANVLTF. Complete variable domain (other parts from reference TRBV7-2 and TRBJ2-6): GAGVSQSPSNKVTEKGKDVELRCDPISGHTALYWYRQSLGQGLEFLIYFQGNSAPDKSGLPSDRFSAERTGGSVSTLTIQRTQQEDSAVYLCASRKWGAAKFSGANVLTFGAGSRLTVL.